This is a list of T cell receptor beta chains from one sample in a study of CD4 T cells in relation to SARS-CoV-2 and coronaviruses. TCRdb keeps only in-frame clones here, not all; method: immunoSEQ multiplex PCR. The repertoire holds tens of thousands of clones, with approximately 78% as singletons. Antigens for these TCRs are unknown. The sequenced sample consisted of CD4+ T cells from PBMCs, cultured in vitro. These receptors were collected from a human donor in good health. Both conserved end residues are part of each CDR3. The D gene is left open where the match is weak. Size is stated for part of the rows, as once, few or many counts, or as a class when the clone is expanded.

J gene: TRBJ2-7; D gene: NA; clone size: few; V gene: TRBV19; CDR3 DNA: TGTGCCAGTAGTATAACCCGGGAGCTTACCTACGAGCAGTACTTC; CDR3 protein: CASSITRELTYEQYF
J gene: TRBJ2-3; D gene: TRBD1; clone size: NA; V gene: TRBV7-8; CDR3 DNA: TGTGCCAGCAGCGTGGACAGGGTTAGAAGCACAGATACGCAGTATTTT; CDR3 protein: CASSVDRVRSTDTQYF
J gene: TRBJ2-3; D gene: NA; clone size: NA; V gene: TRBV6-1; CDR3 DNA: TGTGCCAGCAGTGAAAGGCATACGCAGTATTTT; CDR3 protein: CASSERHTQYF
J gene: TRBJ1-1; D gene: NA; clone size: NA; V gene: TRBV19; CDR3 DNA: TGTGCCAGTTCGGCGAACACTGAAGCTTTCTTT; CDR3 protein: CASSANTEAFF
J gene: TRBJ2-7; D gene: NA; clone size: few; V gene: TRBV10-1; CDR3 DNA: TGCGCCAGCAGTGCAGGGGCTAGCGTTCCCTACGAGCAGTACTTC; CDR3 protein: CASSAGASVPYEQYF
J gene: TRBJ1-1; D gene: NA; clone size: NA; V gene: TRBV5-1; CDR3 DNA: TGCGCCAGCAGCATAGGACAGAACACTGAAGCTTTCTTT; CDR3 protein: CASSIGQNTEAFF
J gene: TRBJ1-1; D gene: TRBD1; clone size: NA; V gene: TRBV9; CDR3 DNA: TGTGCCAGCAGCGTAGGGTTGGGACAGGGGAACACTGAAGCTTTCTTT; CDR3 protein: CASSVGLGQGNTEAFF
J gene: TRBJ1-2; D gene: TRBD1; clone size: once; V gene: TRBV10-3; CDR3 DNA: TGTGCCATCAGCACCGGGACAGGGAGCGACTATGGCTACACCTTC; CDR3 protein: CAISTGTGSDYGYTF
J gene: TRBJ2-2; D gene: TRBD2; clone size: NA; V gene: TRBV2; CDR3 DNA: TGTGCCAGCAGTGTGATTAGCGGGAGGATTAGCACCGGGGAGCTGTTTTTT; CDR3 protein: CASSVISGRISTGELFF
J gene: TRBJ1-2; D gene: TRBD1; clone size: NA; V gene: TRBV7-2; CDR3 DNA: TGTGCCAGCAACCGACAGGGCGATGGCTACACCTTC; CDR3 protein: CASNRQGDGYTF
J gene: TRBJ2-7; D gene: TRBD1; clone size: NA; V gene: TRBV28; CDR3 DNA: TGTGCCAGCAGCCCCCTGGGACAGGGAGTACACGAGCAGTACTTC; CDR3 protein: CASSPLGQGVHEQYF
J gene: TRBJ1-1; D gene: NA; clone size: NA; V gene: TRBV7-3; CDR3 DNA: TGTGCCAGCAGCTTGAACCGGCAGGACACTGAAGCTTTCTTT; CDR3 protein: CASSLNRQDTEAFF
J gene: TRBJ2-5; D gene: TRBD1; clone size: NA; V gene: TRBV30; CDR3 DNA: TGTGCCTGGCAGGCAGGGGGAGAGACCCAGTACTTC; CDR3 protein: CAWQAGGETQYF
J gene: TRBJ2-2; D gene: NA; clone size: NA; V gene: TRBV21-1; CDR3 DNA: TGTGCCAGCACCCCCCGGTACACTAGCGGGAAGCACGCCGGGGAGCTGTTTTTT; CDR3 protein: CASTPRYTSGKHAGELFF
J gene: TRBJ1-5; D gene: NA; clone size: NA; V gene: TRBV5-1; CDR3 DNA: TGCGCCAGCAGACCAGATAGCAATCAGCCCCAGCATTTT; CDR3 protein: CASRPDSNQPQHF
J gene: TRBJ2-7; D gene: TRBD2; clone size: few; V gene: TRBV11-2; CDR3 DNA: TGTGCCAGCAGCTTAGAGGGGACTAGCGGGAGTAACGAGCAGTACTTC; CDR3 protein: CASSLEGTSGSNEQYF
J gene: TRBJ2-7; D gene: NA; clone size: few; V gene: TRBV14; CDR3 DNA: TGTGCCAGCAGCCTAGGACATTCCTACGAGCAGTACTTC; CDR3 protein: CASSLGHSYEQYF
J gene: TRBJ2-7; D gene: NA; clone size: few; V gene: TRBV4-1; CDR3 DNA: TGCGCCAGCAGCCAATTTTCAAGTACGGCAGAGCAGTACTTC; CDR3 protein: CASSQFSSTAEQYF
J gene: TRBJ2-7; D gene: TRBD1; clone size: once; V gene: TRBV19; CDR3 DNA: TGTGCCACCCAGCCTGGACAGGGGGCTCTCGAGCAGTACTTC; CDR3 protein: CATQPGQGALEQYF